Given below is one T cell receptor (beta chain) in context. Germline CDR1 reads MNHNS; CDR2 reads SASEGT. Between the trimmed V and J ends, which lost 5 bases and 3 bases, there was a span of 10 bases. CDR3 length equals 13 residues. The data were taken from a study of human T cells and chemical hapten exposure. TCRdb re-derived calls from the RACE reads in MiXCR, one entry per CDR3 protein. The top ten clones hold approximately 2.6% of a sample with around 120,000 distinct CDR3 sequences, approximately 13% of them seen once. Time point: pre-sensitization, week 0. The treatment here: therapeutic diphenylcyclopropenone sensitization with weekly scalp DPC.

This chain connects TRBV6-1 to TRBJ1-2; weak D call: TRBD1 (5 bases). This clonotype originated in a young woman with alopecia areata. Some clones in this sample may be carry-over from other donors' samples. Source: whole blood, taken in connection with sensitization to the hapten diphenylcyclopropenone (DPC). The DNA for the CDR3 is TGTGCCAGCAGTTGGGGGAGGGACTATGGCTACACCTTC. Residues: CASSWGRDYGYTF.